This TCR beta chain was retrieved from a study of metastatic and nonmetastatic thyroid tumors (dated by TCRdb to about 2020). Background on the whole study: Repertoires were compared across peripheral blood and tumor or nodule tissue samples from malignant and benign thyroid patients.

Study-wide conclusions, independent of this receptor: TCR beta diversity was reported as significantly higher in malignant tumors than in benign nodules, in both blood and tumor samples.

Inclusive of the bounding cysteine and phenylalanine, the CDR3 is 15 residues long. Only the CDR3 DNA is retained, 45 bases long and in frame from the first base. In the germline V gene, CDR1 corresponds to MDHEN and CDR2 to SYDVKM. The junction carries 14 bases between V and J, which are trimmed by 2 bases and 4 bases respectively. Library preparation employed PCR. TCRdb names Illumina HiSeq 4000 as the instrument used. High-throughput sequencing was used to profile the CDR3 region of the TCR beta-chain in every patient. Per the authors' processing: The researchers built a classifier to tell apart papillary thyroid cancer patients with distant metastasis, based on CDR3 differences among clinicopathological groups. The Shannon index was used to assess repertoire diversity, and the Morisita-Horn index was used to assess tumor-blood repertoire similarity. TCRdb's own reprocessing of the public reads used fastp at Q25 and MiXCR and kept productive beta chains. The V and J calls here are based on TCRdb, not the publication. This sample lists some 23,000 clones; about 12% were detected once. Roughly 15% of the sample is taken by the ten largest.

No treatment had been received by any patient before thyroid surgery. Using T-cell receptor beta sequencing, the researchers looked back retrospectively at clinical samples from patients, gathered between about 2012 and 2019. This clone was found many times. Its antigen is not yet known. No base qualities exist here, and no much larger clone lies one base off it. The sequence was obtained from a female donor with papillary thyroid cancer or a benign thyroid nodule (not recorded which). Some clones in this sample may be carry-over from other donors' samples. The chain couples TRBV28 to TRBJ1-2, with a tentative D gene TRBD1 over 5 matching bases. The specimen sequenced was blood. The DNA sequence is TGTGCCAGCAGTTTAGCGCCGGGACGGAGCTATGGCTACACCTTC. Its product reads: CASSLAPGRSYGYTF.